In its sample, the clone carrying this T cell receptor beta chain was seen many times. This entry belongs to a study of blood T cell repertoires in COVID-19. In the study overall: The United States, Italy and Spain provided the acute and convalescent COVID-19 samples.

Here immunoSEQ multiplex PCR was the method, and the copy in TCRdb shows in-frame clones only, minus some. Among 200,000 to 250,000 clones listed, 75% to 90% were seen once. Each participant's cohort was designated according to participant-reported clinical history. All recovered Cohort 3 donors got two negative PCRs, got clearance, or saw symptom resolution. The ends were cut back, 3 bases at V and 4 bases at J, with 9 bases in the middle. The length of the CDR3 is 13 residues. Germline V gene sequence: CDR1 LNHDA, CDR2 SQIVND (reference sequence). The clonotype was recovered from a man in his forties who had recovered from COVID-19. The specimen sequenced was PBMCs or T cells enriched from blood (not recorded which). The chain is built from TRBV19 and TRBJ1-1, with D maybe TRBD1 (5 bases). CDR3 coding DNA: TGTGCCAGTAGTATCAGGGCGGCCACTGAAGCTTTCTTT. It codes for CASSIRAATEAFF.